Following are 15 T cell receptor beta chains from one sample sequenced in a study of memory CD4+ T cells and cytomegalovirus serostatus. The sort gate was single viable CD3+CD4+CD8-CD45RO+ cells for memory CD4+ T cells. Here immunoSEQ multiplex PCR was the method, and the copy in TCRdb shows in-frame clones only, minus some. This table holds 50,000 to 75,000 clones, roughly four fifths found once. Sequencing was performed on memory CD4+ T cells from blood. Source of these receptors: an adult in good health and CMV-seronegative.

This clone was seen only once. The rearrangement links TRBV28 to TRBJ2-2, with TRBD2 matching over 12 bases. Germline CDR1 reads MDHEN; CDR2 reads SYDVKM. This CDR3 comprises 17 residues. V was clipped by 5 bases and J by 6 bases; unmatched bases: 10. Written as DNA, the CDR3 is TGTGCCAGCAGTCCGTCTGGCGGGACTAGCGGGCCCGGGGAGCTGTTTTTT. Its translation: CASSPSGGTSGPGELFF.

This clone was seen once. The rearrangement joins TRBV7-6 to TRBJ2-3; D possibly corresponds to TRBD2 (6 bases). Deletions cut 1 base from V and 5 bases from J, with 16 bases between. CDR3 length: 16 residues. Germline assignment: CDR1 SGHVS and CDR2 FNYEAQ. The CDR3 here is CASSLEAQGGKDTQYF. The CDR3 nucleotides read TGTGCCAGCAGCTTAGAGGCGCAGGGAGGTAAAGATACGCAGTATTTT.

The chain couples TRBV2 to TRBJ2-5, with D possibly being TRBD2 (6 bases). TRBJ2-7 explains the end of the DNA better; the J call may be wrong. The CDR3 consists of 14 residues. Germline lookup yields CDR1 SNHLY and CDR2 FYNNEI. The CDR3 protein is CASSERIPGLEQYF. CDR3 bases: TGTGCCAGCAGTGAAAGGATCCCGGGACTCGAGCAGTACTTC.

This clone has more than one count but fewer than ten. The same CDR3 is also encoded by other DNA sequences in this sample. V is TRBV7-9 and J is TRBJ1-1; D gene unclear. The V end was cut by 3 bases, the J end by 3 bases, with 8 bases between. The CDR3 consists of 13 residues. CDR1 and CDR2 from the germline V gene are SEHNR and FQNEAQ (reference sequence). The CDR3, as DNA: TGTGCCAGCAGCTTGACTGGGGACACTGAAGCTTTCTTT. Amino acids: CASSLTGDTEAFF. Using reference TRBV7-9 and TRBJ1-1 for the parts outside the CDR3, the full variable domain is DTGVSQNPRHKITKRGQNVTFRCDPISEHNRLYWYRQTLGQGPEFLTYFQNEAQLEKSRLLSDRFSAERPKGSFSTLEIQRTEQGDSAMYLCASSLTGDTEAFFGQGTRLTVV.

The chain is built from TRBV7-6 and TRBJ2-5; no firm D call. The germline V gene encodes CDR1 SGHVS and CDR2 FNYEAQ. The CDR3 is made up of 14 amino acids. Deletions cut 1 base from V and 2 bases from J, with 8 bases between. This CDR3 is CASSLGIGQETQYF. The DNA for the CDR3 is TGTGCCAGCAGCTTAGGCATTGGGCAAGAGACCCAGTACTTC.

The chain is built from TRBV5-1 and TRBJ2-3; possibly TRBD2 for D (5 bases). V dropped 1 base and J dropped 0 bases, with 6 bases sitting between them. This CDR3 comprises 14 residues. Looked up from germline, CDR1 is SGHRS and CDR2 is YFSETQ. CDR3 nucleotides: TGCGCCAGCAGCTTGCGAGGGAGCACAGATACGCAGTATTTT. Its translation is CASSLRGSTDTQYF.

The chain links TRBV15 to TRBJ2-3; a possible D gene is TRBD1 (6 bases). The CDR3 is 14 residues long. V was pared by 6 bases and J by 8 bases, with 18 bases between. Germline CDR1 and CDR2: LNHNV and YYDKDF (reference sequence). The CDR3 loop is CATRVQATGSTQYF. The CDR3 bases are TGTGCCACCAGGGTCCAGGCTACAGGGAGTACGCAGTATTTT. Full variable domain (missing parts from reference TRBV15 and TRBJ2-3): DAMVIQNPRYQVTQFGKPVTLSCSQTLNHNVMYWYQQKSSQAPKLLFHYYDKDFNNEADTPDNFQSRRPNTSFCFLDIRSPGLGDTAMYLCATRVQATGSTQYFGPGTRLTVL.

This clone was seen just once. The chain joins TRBV29-1 to TRBJ2-7; no clear D. Per the germline V gene, CDR1 is SQVTM and CDR2 is ANQGSEA. V lost 4 bases and J 0 bases, leaving 7 bases between the germline ends. This CDR3 comprises 12 residues. CDR3 region: CSVGRNSYEQYF. The CDR3 bases are TGCAGCGTTGGACGGAACTCCTACGAGCAGTACTTC.

The chain carries TRBV5-1 and TRBJ2-1, with D possibly called TRBD1 or TRBD2 (5 bases each). From germline, CDR1 is SGHRS and CDR2 YFSETQ. The CDR3 length is 13 residues. V was pared by 4 bases and J by 14 bases, with 19 bases between. This CDR3 reads CASSGEGLGSKFF. The CDR3 coding sequence is TGCGCCAGCAGCGGTGAGGGGTTGGGTTCTAAGTTCTTC.

V usage is TRBV11-2 and J usage is TRBJ2-1; TRBD2 aligns across 10 bases. The V and J ends lost 3 bases and 4 bases, in that order; junction bases with no gene match: 3. The CDR3 has 15 amino acids. The germline V gene encodes CDR1 SGHAT and CDR2 FQNNGV. CDR3 DNA sequence: TGTGCCAGCAGCTTCTTAGCGGGGGGATACAATGAGCAGTTCTTC. Residues: CASSFLAGGYNEQFF.

V gene TRBV28 combines with J gene TRBJ1-5; D not certain. Trimming stripped 4 bases from V and 5 bases from J, with 6 bases between. The CDR3 is 12 residues long. Germline loops: CDR1 MDHEN, CDR2 SYDVKM. The CDR3 spells CASSSLYQPQHF. The CDR3, as DNA: TGTGCCAGCAGTTCCCTTTATCAGCCCCAGCATTTT.

This rearrangement joins TRBV2 to TRBJ1-5; D may be TRBD1 (6 bases). The CDR3 consists of 14 residues. V lost 8 bases and J 4 bases, leaving 15 bases between the germline ends. Germline CDR1 reads SNHLY; CDR2 reads FYNNEI. The CDR3 loop reads CASHPGQGNQPQHF. DNA of the CDR3: TGTGCCAGCCATCCCGGGCAGGGGAATCAGCCCCAGCATTTT.

This clone has just a few counts. This rearrangement joins TRBV6-5 to TRBJ1-1; possibly TRBD1 for D (6 bases). The CDR3 contains 15 residues. CDR1 MNHEY and CDR2 SVGAGI come from the germline V gene. The germline V and J ends were trimmed by 2 bases and 5 bases, with 15 bases remaining between them. CDR3: CASSYTWGQGTEAFF. The DNA of the CDR3 is TGTGCCAGCAGTTACACTTGGGGTCAGGGGACTGAAGCTTTCTTT.

This clone was detected only a few times. This rearrangement joins TRBV9 to TRBJ2-1; perhaps TRBD2 as D (5 bases). There are 15 residues in the CDR3. The V gene's germline CDR1 is SGDLS and CDR2 YYNGEE. The V end was cut by 1 base, the J end by 0 bases, with 8 bases between. The CDR3 sequence is CASSVMRASYNEQFF. In DNA form, the CDR3 reads TGTGCCAGCAGCGTAATGCGGGCCTCCTACAATGAGCAGTTCTTC.

V usage is TRBV15 and J usage is TRBJ2-5, with TRBD1 identical over 7 bases. The germline CDR1 and CDR2 sequences are LNHNV and YYDKDF (reference sequence). This CDR3 has 15 residues. V shed 1 base and J 2 bases; nucleotides not matched to a gene: 4. The CDR3 is CATSRADRSQETQYF. The CDR3 nucleotides read TGTGCCACCAGCAGAGCGGACAGGTCACAAGAGACCCAGTACTTC.